Listed here are 13 T cell receptor beta chains from one sample, sequenced in a study of regulatory T cells in long-lasting Graves disease. Combining iRepertoire HTBI primers with Arm-PCR of CDR3 regions, the authors built TCR beta libraries. TCRdb analysed the multiplex PCR reads with MiXCR anew, one entry per CDR3 protein. In the table there are 240,000 or so distinct CDR3 sequences, over 20% of which are singletons. The time point was: newly diagnosed GD, antithyroid drugs for less than 3 months. The TCR library used RNA extracted from PBMCs. Sample: peripheral blood mononuclear cells (PBMCs), taken at new diagnosis, from a patient treated with antithyroid drugs. These receptors were obtained from a female donor with Graves disease.

This chain uses TRBV6-2 or TRBV6-3 with TRBJ1-1; 9 bases are a match to TRBD1. Looked up from germline, CDR1 is MNHEY and CDR2 is SVGEGT. The CDR3 sequence is 15 residues long. Trimming at V came to 6 bases and at J to 5 bases, leaving 10 bases not matched to a gene. DNA for the CDR3: TGTGCCAGCAGGTCGGTGGGGACAGGGTCTACTGAAGCTTTCTTT. It is translated as CASRSVGTGSTEAFF.

The chain couples TRBV2 to TRBJ2-1; TRBD2 matches 10 bases. Germline V gene data show CDR1 as SNHLY and CDR2 as FYNNEI. J was trimmed by 1 base and V by 7 bases; bases with no gene match: 7. CDR3 length equals 16 residues. CDR3 DNA: TGTGCCAGCATTACTAGCGGGGACCCTTCCTACAATGAGCAGTTCTTC. Its translation is CASITSGDPSYNEQFF.

This clonotype was counted ten times or more. CDR3 amino acids: CSADDREERTDTQYF. CDR3 DNA: TGCAGTGCTGACGACAGGGAGGAACGCACAGATACGCAGTATTTT. This rearrangement joins TRBV20-1 to TRBJ2-3, with D perhaps matching TRBD1 (7 bases). CDR1 DFQATT and CDR2 SNEGSKA come from the germline V gene (reference sequence). V dropped 5 bases and J dropped 1 base, with 16 bases sitting between them. This CDR3 spans 15 amino acids.

This clonotype was counted many times. The V call is TRBV6-2 or TRBV6-3, the J call TRBJ1-2, with D maybe TRBD1 (5 bases). V lost 5 bases and J lost 4, with 17 bases in between. CDR1 and CDR2 from the germline V gene are MNHEY and SVGEGT. CDR3 length equals 15 residues. The chain's CDR3 is CASSENPGGGYGYTF. In nucleotides, the CDR3 is TGTGCCAGCAGTGAAAATCCCGGGGGAGGCTATGGCTACACCTTC.

Ten or more counts support this clonotype. The chain joins TRBV3-1 to TRBJ1-2; no reliable D call. The CDR3 length is 14 residues. Germline CDR1 is LGHDT and CDR2 is YNNKEL (reference sequence). With 0 bases removed from V and 8 bases from J, the gap between germline ends came to 13 bases. As DNA, the CDR3 is TGTGCCAGCAGCCAAGATGGTGGAAGGAACGGCTACACCTTC. Translated, it gives CASSQDGGRNGYTF.

This clonotype has at least ten counts. The rearrangement uses TRBV7-2 and TRBJ2-1; D ambiguous. The germline gives CDR1 SGHTA, CDR2 FQGNSA. Deletions cut 4 bases from V and 6 bases from J, with 13 bases between. The CDR3 has 14 amino acids. CDR3 amino acids: CASSSLSLINEQFF. The CDR3 nucleotides read TGTGCCAGCAGCTCCCTATCCCTTATCAATGAGCAGTTCTTC.

The sample holds many counts of this clonotype. The chain is built from TRBV5-1 and TRBJ2-7; 10 nucleotides agree with TRBD1. Trimming took 4 bases from V and 5 from J; bases not matched to a gene: 6. The CDR3 contains 14 residues. The V gene's germline CDR1 is SGHRS and CDR2 YFSETQ. In DNA form, the CDR3 reads TGCGCCAGCAGCCTGACAGGGGGCTACAACGAGCAGTACTTC. Amino acid sequence: CASSLTGGYNEQYF.

The chain uses TRBV7-3 and TRBJ1-5; D perhaps matches TRBD1 (6 bases). The V end lost 2 bases, the J end lost 7 bases, and 15 bases lay between the germline ends. The CDR3 is 15 residues long. The germline V gene has CDR1 SGHTA and CDR2 FQGTGA. The CDR3 loop is CASSLGAGGQQPQHF. CDR3 sequence (DNA): TGTGCCAGCAGCTTAGGGGCCGGGGGACAACAGCCCCAGCATTTT.

Comments on this clonotype: A read error may be the cause here, since a much bigger clone is one base away. The genes are TRBV6-2 or TRBV6-3 and TRBJ1-2; D gene unclear. Germline V gene sequence: CDR1 MNHEY, CDR2 SVGEGT. The CDR3 loop spans 12 amino acids. Trimming shortened V by 5 bases and J by 9 bases, and 13 bases separated the two germline ends. DNA of the CDR3: TGTGCCAGCAGTGAGGGTCGGGATAGCTACACCTTC. Protein product: CASSEGRDSYTF.

The V call is TRBV10-3, the J call TRBJ2-3, with 8 nucleotides matching TRBD1. The germline gives CDR1 ENHRY, CDR2 SYGVKD. The CDR3 runs 15 residues. The V and J ends lost 2 bases and 2 bases, in that order; junction bases with no gene match: 3. Written as DNA, the CDR3 is TGTGCCATCAGTGAGCGACAGGGGACCACAGATACGCAGTATTTT. This encodes CAISERQGTTDTQYF.

This clonotype was seen repeatedly, ten times or more. CDR3 DNA: TGTGCCAGCAGGGGACAGGGAGCGAACACTGAAGCTTTCTTT. Protein: CASRGQGANTEAFF. This chain connects TRBV12-3 or TRBV12-4 to TRBJ1-1; 9 bases agree with TRBD1. The V and J ends lost 6 bases and 1 base, in that order; junction bases with no gene match: 3. This CDR3 region has 14 residues.

The chain joins TRBV2 to TRBJ2-7; TRBD2 matches 7 bases. CDR1 and CDR2 (germline): SNHLY, FYNNEI. The CDR3 totals 12 residues. V lost 6 bases to trimming and J lost 13 bases; unmatched junction nucleotides: 12. The CDR3 here is CASSLADGGQYF. In nucleotides, the CDR3 is TGTGCCAGCAGCCTAGCGGACGGGGGTCAATACTTC.

There are many counts of this clonotype. The V and J genes are TRBV12-3 or TRBV12-4 and TRBJ2-1; 7 bases are a match to TRBD1. V dropped 2 bases and J dropped 16; count of bases not matched to a gene: 8. The CDR3 is made up of 12 amino acids. The CDR3 loop is CASSLRPGQLFF. The DNA for the CDR3 is TGTGCCAGCAGTTTACGACCGGGACAGTTATTCTTC.